This T cell receptor (beta chain) was found in a study of T-cell reconstitution after alpha-beta-depleted transplantation in children. Unique molecular identifiers were incorporated when the TCRbeta library was constructed. Each CDR3 protein gets one entry after TCRdb re-called the PCR reads with MiXCR. Among 550,000 to 800,000 distinct CDR3 sequences listed, around 13% were seen once. This clonotype was detected ten times or more. The target antigen is unknown. Overall study results and limits: At around two months after transplant, the alpha-beta T cells were reportedly derived from several hundred expanded clones that came from non-depleted graft cells.

The CDR3 spans 16 residues. The germline V and J ends were trimmed by 4 bases and 0 bases, with 14 bases remaining between them. The germline V gene has CDR1 SGHRS and CDR2 YFSETQ. This chain links TRBV5-1 with TRBJ2-1; D is tentatively TRBD1 or TRBD2 (5 bases each). The sample here was PBMCs, taken before TCRalphabeta/CD19-depleted stem cell transplant. The clonotype comes from a girl aged 2-9 years with congenital amegakaryocytic thrombocytopenia, due to receive a stem cell transplant. CDR3 DNA sequence: TGCGCCAGCAGCAACCACTGGGGGAGCTCCTACAATGAGCAGTTCTTC. This encodes CASSNHWGSSYNEQFF.